This TCR beta chain derives from a study of cytomegalovirus exposure and HLA in healthy donors. Study-wide results and limits: CMV serostatus was the only immune exposure information that was available.

This clone turned up a few times. Its antigen is not identified. 13 Jbeta primers and 60 Vbeta primers were used for the PCR. Some clones are missing from TCRdb's copy, which holds only in-frame ones; the method was immunoSEQ multiplex PCR. The sample carries about 200,000 clones, about 80% recorded once. CDR3 size: 16 residues. Germline assignment: CDR1 LGHNA and CDR2 YSLEER. Trimming removed 0 bases from V and 9 bases from J, with 21 bases in between. Specimen: PBMCs. This clonotype was obtained from a man between 40 and 49 years old in good health and CMV-seronegative. The J gene is TRBJ2-7, the V gene TRBV4-3; the D gene is possibly TRBD2 (7 bases). CDR3 sequence (DNA): TGCGCCAGCAGCCAAGACCCAGCGATAGGGGGGGGTTGGCAGTACTTC. This sequence encodes CASSQDPAIGGGWQYF.